What follows are 16 T cell receptor beta chains derived from one specimen sequenced in a study of cytomegalovirus exposure and HLA in healthy donors. The PCR made use of 60 Vbeta and 13 Jbeta primers. The repertoire was sequenced with immunoSEQ multiplex PCR; TCRdb's copy has only in-frame clones and lacks some. Among about 91,000 clones, 85% to 90% were seen once, and the ten largest hold 2.3%. Sequencing was carried out using PBMCs. These receptors all stem from a man between 18 and 29 years old in good health and CMV-seronegative.

This chain connects TRBV19 to TRBJ2-5; the D gene is possibly TRBD2 (5 bases). CDR1 is LNHDA and CDR2 is SQIVND in the germline V gene (reference sequence). Trimming removed 3 bases from V and 3 bases from J, with 17 bases in between. The CDR3 length is 16 residues. The CDR3 DNA sequence: TGTGCCAGTAGTATTGTTCAAGGACGGAGGAAAGAGACCCAGTACTTC. Its protein product is CASSIVQGRRKETQYF.

The chain's CDR3 is CASISGANTGELFF. CDR3 sequence (DNA): TGTGCCAGCATATCTGGAGCGAACACCGGGGAGCTGTTTTTT. The chain links TRBV2 to TRBJ2-2; D is uncertain. The V end was cut by 7 bases, the J end by 0 bases, with 9 bases between. The germline CDR1 and CDR2 sequences are SNHLY and FYNNEI. This CDR3 comprises 14 residues.

A single count supports this clone. Here the CDR3 DNA reads TGTGCCAGCAGCTTAGGGGTCACTAGCCGTACAGATACGCAGTATTTT. It yields the protein CASSLGVTSRTDTQYF. J is TRBJ2-3 and V is TRBV7-9; possible D gene TRBD2, 6 bases. V lost 1 base and J 3 bases, leaving 14 bases between the germline ends. Per the germline V gene, CDR1 is SEHNR and CDR2 is FQNEAQ (reference sequence). The CDR3 loop spans 16 amino acids.

On this clone itself: The conserved closing phenylalanine or tryptophan is absent in this CDR3, likely reflecting a read error. In DNA, the CDR3 is TGCAGCATCCAACTAGGAACCTCTAGCACAGATACGCAGTATTCT. Translating it yields CSIQLGTSSTDTQYS. The chain employs TRBV29-1 and TRBJ2-3, with D maybe TRBD2 (5 bases). The CDR3 is 15 residues long. CDR1 SQVTM and CDR2 ANQGSEA come from the germline V gene. Trimming took off 8 bases at V and 0 bases at J, with 18 bases between the two ends.

This rearrangement joins TRBV11-2 to TRBJ2-5; weak D call: TRBD2 (6 bases). The DNA matches TRBJ2-7 better at its end, which makes the J call doubtful. Germline V gene sequence: CDR1 SGHAT, CDR2 FQNNGV. The CDR3 length is 14 residues. CDR3 residues: CASSPVGTSHEQYF. The CDR3 DNA is TGTGCCAGCAGCCCGGTCGGGACTTCCCACGAGCAGTACTTC.

This chain connects TRBV5-1 to TRBJ2-1, with 11 bases identical to TRBD2. Per germline, CDR1 SGHRS and CDR2 YFSETQ. V lost 0 bases and J lost 6; bases outside the gene matches: 11. The CDR3 runs 18 residues. The CDR3: CASSLERLLAGVTNEQFF. The CDR3 bases are TGCGCCAGCAGCTTGGAGCGCCTACTAGCGGGAGTCACCAATGAGCAGTTCTTC.

The rearrangement joins TRBV28 to TRBJ2-7; D possibly corresponds to TRBD1 (5 bases). This CDR3 contains 13 residues. The V gene's germline CDR1 is MDHEN and CDR2 SYDVKM. Trimming shortened V by 5 bases and J by 5 bases, and 13 bases separated the two germline ends. CDR3 amino acids: CASSRGRNHEQYF. As DNA, the CDR3 is TGTGCCAGCAGTAGGGGCAGGAACCACGAGCAGTACTTC. The whole variable domain, filled in from reference TRBV28 and TRBJ2-7, reads DVKVTQSSRYLVKRTGEKVFLECVQDMDHENMFWYRQDPGLGLRLIYFSYDVKMKEKGDIPEGYSVSREKKERFSLILESASTNQTSMYLCASSRGRNHEQYFGPGTRLTVT.

This clone was counted a single time. This rearrangement joins TRBV29-1 to TRBJ2-7; the match to TRBD2 covers 12 bases. The germline CDR1 and CDR2 sequences are SQVTM and ANQGSEA. V was clipped by 7 bases and J by 2 bases; unmatched bases: 0. The CDR3 has 12 amino acids. The CDR3 reads CSGTSGTYEQYF. The CDR3 DNA reads as TGCAGCGGGACTAGCGGGACCTACGAGCAGTACTTC.

The V call is TRBV2, the J call TRBJ2-1; TRBD2 matches 16 bases. CDR1 and CDR2 from the germline V gene are SNHLY and FYNNEI. The CDR3 sequence is 17 residues long. V gave up 9 bases and J gave up 6 bases; unmatched junction bases: 11. CDR3: CASFPPGTSGRANEQFF. CDR3 DNA: TGTGCCAGTTTTCCACCCGGGACTAGCGGGAGGGCCAATGAGCAGTTCTTC.

The chain recombines TRBV19 with TRBJ1-1; tentatively, D is TRBD1 (5 bases). The V end lost 9 bases, the J end lost 1 base, and 6 bases lay between the germline ends. The CDR3 has 11 residues. Germline V gene sequence: CDR1 LNHDA, CDR2 SQIVND (reference sequence). The CDR3 spells CASQGNTEAFF. CDR3 DNA sequence: TGTGCCAGCCAGGGGAACACTGAAGCTTTCTTT. Full variable domain (missing parts from reference TRBV19 and TRBJ1-1): DGGITQSPKYLFRKEGQNVTLSCEQNLNHDAMYWYRQDPGQGLRLIYYSQIVNDFQKGDIAEGYSVSREKKESFPLTVTSAQKNPTAFYLCASQGNTEAFFGQGTRLTVV.

The V gene is TRBV7-6, the J gene TRBJ2-1; no reliable D call. The ends were cut back, 6 bases at V and 4 bases at J, with 16 bases in the middle. The CDR3 contains 15 residues. Germline lookup yields CDR1 SGHVS and CDR2 FNYEAQ. CDR3 protein: CASSSRQSPYNEQFF. CDR3 in DNA: TGTGCCAGCAGTAGTAGACAAAGCCCGTACAATGAGCAGTTCTTC.

J is TRBJ2-2 and V is TRBV7-2, with D possibly matching TRBD2 (7 bases). The CDR3 totals 17 residues. V gave up 5 bases and J gave up 4 bases, with 20 bases separating them. Germline V gene lookup returns CDR1 SGHTA and CDR2 FQGNSA. The CDR3 nucleotides are TGTGCCAGCAGCCCTCCGGGGCGGGGGCTGGTCACCGGGGAGCTGTTTTTT. It translates to CASSPPGRGLVTGELFF.

In this sample, this clone turned up once. The chain joins TRBV28 to TRBJ2-3; TRBD2 matches 8 bases. Trimming at V came to 6 bases and at J to 0 bases, leaving 8 bases not matched to a gene. Per the germline V gene, CDR1 is MDHEN and CDR2 is SYDVKM. The CDR3 has 16 residues. CDR3 sequence: CASSPGLGASTDTQYF. The DNA of the CDR3 is TGTGCCAGCAGCCCGGGACTAGGGGCAAGCACAGATACGCAGTATTTT.

The chain joins TRBV29-1 to TRBJ2-3, with TRBD1 identical over 8 bases. Germline CDR1 reads SQVTM; CDR2 reads ANQGSEA. Trimming took 4 bases from V and 7 from J; bases not matched to a gene: 4. The CDR3 is 12 amino acids. The CDR3 loop is CSVGNRGNTQYF. CDR3 coding DNA: TGCAGCGTTGGGAACAGGGGGAATACGCAGTATTTT.

The chain employs TRBV4-3 and TRBJ1-1; D not certain. Germline loops: CDR1 LGHNA, CDR2 YSLEER. This CDR3 is 16 amino acids long. V was shortened by 0 bases and J by 1 base, with 12 bases between the two germline ends. CDR3 sequence: CASSQELGRRNTEAFF. CDR3 coding DNA: TGCGCCAGCAGCCAAGAACTAGGACGTAGGAACACTGAAGCTTTCTTT.

J is TRBJ2-1 and V is TRBV7-8; 7 nucleotides match TRBD2. With 0 bases clipped from V and 5 bases from J, the junction kept 7 bases outside the gene matches. CDR1 is SGHVS and CDR2 is FQNEAQ in the germline V gene. The CDR3 totals 16 residues. In DNA form, the CDR3 reads TGTGCCAGCAGCTTAGCAGGACTAGTTTCAGACAATGAGCAGTTCTTC. Its translation is CASSLAGLVSDNEQFF.